Sequencing of this T cell receptor (beta chain) was carried out in a study of CD8 T cells in ankylosing spondylitis. This clonotype was observed a few times. TCRdb reanalysed the 5' RACE reads using MiXCR and keeps one entry per CDR3 protein. Of nearly 350,000 distinct CDR3 sequences listed, about 15% were seen once; the top ten hold approximately 0.99%. This CDR3 has 17 residues. Trimming took 4 bases from V and 6 from J; bases not matched to a gene: 15. CDR1 and CDR2 (germline): SGHTA, FQGNSA. The material sequenced was blood, either unsorted or a sorted T cell fraction (not recorded which). The rearrangement uses TRBV7-2 and TRBJ2-7; 10 bases map to TRBD2. This sequence was found in a male donor with ankylosing spondylitis or in good health (not recorded which). Here the CDR3 DNA reads TGTGCCAGCAGCTCCGCTAGCGGGAGAGTCTATGGGCGCGAGCAGTACTTC. This encodes CASSSASGRVYGREQYF.